Shown below are 24 T cell receptor beta chains from a single sample sequenced in a study of T cell repertoires in cytomegalovirus infection. TCRdb re-derived calls from the reads in MiXCR, one entry per CDR3 protein. The sample lists fewer than 1,000,000 distinct CDR3 sequences, 31% seen once, with 11% to 15% in the top ten. No antigen has been assigned to these receptors. This specimen consisted of cultured CD8+ T cells from PBMCs, obtained from culture after CMV antigen stimulation. The receptors stem from a human donor in good health (CMV status not recorded). Some clones in this sample may be carry-over from other donors' samples.

CDR3 loop: CASRAGVGETQYF. The CDR3 DNA follows: TGTGCCAGCCGAGCGGGGGTGGGAGAGACCCAGTACTTC. The V and J genes are TRBV6-5 and TRBJ2-5; TRBD2 matches 8 bases. V was clipped by 8 bases and J by 4 bases; unmatched bases: 6. The CDR3 runs to 13 residues. Germline loops: CDR1 MNHEY, CDR2 SVGAGI.

This clonotype came up a few times. The genes are TRBV19 and TRBJ2-7; no clear D. The germline V gene encodes CDR1 LNHDA and CDR2 SQIVND (reference sequence). V was pared by 8 bases and J by 5 bases, with 10 bases between. The CDR3 has 11 amino acids. The CDR3 sequence: CASRAADEQYF. CDR3 coding DNA: TGTGCCAGTCGGGCGGCTGACGAGCAGTACTTC.

This clonotype came up many times. This CDR3 is CATSRVGGHFNYGYTF. The CDR3 coding sequence is TGTGCCACCAGCAGAGTGGGCGGCCATTTTAACTATGGCTACACCTTC. This chain connects TRBV15 to TRBJ1-2; D gene uncertain. There are 16 residues in the CDR3. Trimming shortened V by 1 base and J by 1 base, and 13 bases separated the two germline ends. From germline, CDR1 is LNHNV and CDR2 YYDKDF (reference sequence).

This clonotype has just a few counts. Written as DNA, the CDR3 is TGCGCCAGCAGCTTGGAGGCTAGCGGGGGTGATGAGCAGTTCTTC. Its protein product is CASSLEASGGDEQFF. The chain is built from TRBV5-1 and TRBJ2-1, with 10 bases aligning to TRBD2. This CDR3 is built from 15 residues. Losses at the gene ends were 0 bases for V and 8 bases for J; bases not matched to a gene: 5. In germline, CDR1 is SGHRS, CDR2 YFSETQ.

This clonotype occurred once. One end of the junction is discordant with germline, which a read error may explain. The chain is built from TRBV7-6 and TRBJ1-6; TRBD1 might be the D (6 bases). Germline CDR1 and CDR2: SGHVS and FNYEAQ. CDR3 length: 17 residues. CDR3 region: CANSPQGSASYNSPFHF. The CDR3 DNA sequence: TGTGCCAACAGTCCGCAGGGGTCGGCGTCCTATAATTCACCCTTCCACTTT.

The rearrangement uses TRBV7-2 and TRBJ2-3; D remains unclear. CDR3 size: 15 residues. Germline CDR1 and CDR2: SGHTA and FQGNSA. V lost 2 bases and J lost 2, with 11 bases in between. The CDR3 coding sequence is TGTGCCAGCAGCTTATATTACCAACACACAGATACGCAGTATTTT. As protein: CASSLYYQHTDTQYF.

This clonotype was counted ten times or more. V is TRBV7-8 and J is TRBJ2-5, with 7 bases that match TRBD1. Germline-derived CDR1 and CDR2 are SGHVS and FQNEAQ. V lost 2 bases, J lost 5 bases, and 2 bases stayed unmatched. The CDR3 is 13 amino acids. CDR3 DNA: TGTGCCAGCAGCTTAAGGGGGCCGGAGACCCAGTACTTC. Translating gives CASSLRGPETQYF.

The genes are TRBV2 and TRBJ2-7; D might be TRBD1 or TRBD2, each matching 6 bases. The length of the CDR3 is 12 residues. Germline V gene lookup returns CDR1 SNHLY and CDR2 FYNNEI. Trimming left V 7 bases short and J 2 bases short, with 9 bases between. The CDR3 sequence: CASKGGPYEQYV. The DNA for the CDR3 is TGTGCCAGCAAAGGGGGGCCCTACGAGCAGTACGTC.

The chain's CDR3 is CASSPLQGGKNIQYF. CDR3 DNA: TGCGCCAGCAGCCCTTTACAGGGAGGCAAAAACATTCAGTACTTC. V usage is TRBV4-1 and J usage is TRBJ2-4, with D perhaps assigned TRBD1 or TRBD2 (6 bases each). The length of the CDR3 is 15 residues. The V gene lost 4 bases and the J gene lost 3 bases, with 13 bases spanning the gap. Per germline, CDR1 MGHRA and CDR2 YSYEKL.

At least ten counts were recorded for this clonotype. Here the CDR3 reads CASSISGTTSTEAFF. Here the CDR3 DNA reads TGTGCCAGCAGTATCTCCGGGACAACATCTACTGAAGCTTTCTTT. The rearrangement links TRBV7-2 to TRBJ1-1, with a possible D match to TRBD1 (6 bases). V lost 6 bases, J lost 5 bases, and 19 bases lay in between. Germline V gives CDR1 SGHTA, CDR2 FQGNSA. CDR3 size: 15 residues.

The rearrangement links TRBV19 to TRBJ1-5; no reliable D call. Trimming stripped 7 bases from V and 0 bases from J, with 13 bases between. The CDR3 runs to 15 residues. CDR1 and CDR2 from the germline V gene are LNHDA and SQIVND (reference sequence). The CDR3 sequence is CASMIRTDSNQPQHF. CDR3 bases: TGTGCCAGTATGATTCGGACGGATAGCAATCAGCCCCAGCATTTT.

The table lists this clonotype with many counts. The genes are TRBV7-9 and TRBJ1-1; D gene unclear. This CDR3 has 13 residues. The germline gives CDR1 SEHNR, CDR2 FQNEAQ (reference sequence). The germline V and J ends were trimmed by 4 bases and 0 bases, with 6 bases remaining between them. The CDR3 loop is CASSSQVNTEAFF. The CDR3 coding sequence is TGTGCCAGCAGCTCCCAAGTGAACACTGAAGCTTTCTTT.

This clonotype occurred a few times. This chain uses TRBV6-5 with TRBJ2-1, with 10 bases aligning to TRBD2. V trimming: 2 bases; J trimming: 9 bases; junction bases outside the gene matches: 13. The length of the CDR3 is 17 residues. Per the germline V gene, CDR1 is MNHEY and CDR2 is SVGAGI. CDR3 sequence: CASSYGPAGGPSGEQFF. Written as DNA, the CDR3 is TGTGCCAGCAGTTACGGACCAGCGGGGGGGCCTTCTGGTGAGCAGTTCTTC.

This clonotype was found many times. The chain couples TRBV7-8 to TRBJ1-1; D is ambiguous. This CDR3 is 13 amino acids long. V lost 5 bases, J lost 3 bases, and 10 bases lay in between. Germline values: CDR1 SGHVS, CDR2 FQNEAQ. This chain's CDR3 is CASSPLRDTEAFF. The CDR3 nucleotides are TGTGCCAGCAGCCCGCTTCGGGACACTGAAGCTTTCTTT. The whole variable domain, remainder taken from reference TRBV7-8 and TRBJ1-1, is GAGVSQSPRYKVAKRGQDVALRCDPISGHVSLFWYQQALGQGPEFLTYFQNEAQLDKSGLPSDRFFAERPEGSVSTLKIQRTQQEDSAVYLCASSPLRDTEAFFGQGTRLTVV.

This clonotype was detected only once. The chain uses TRBV29-1 and TRBJ2-2; D perhaps matches TRBD1 (5 bases). The germline gives CDR1 SQVTM, CDR2 ANQGSEA. Trimming removed 1 base from V and 2 bases from J, with 8 bases in between. This CDR3 is 14 amino acids long. The CDR3 DNA follows: TGCAGCGTTGAAGGCGGACACAACACCGGGGAGCTGTTTTTT. This codes for CSVEGGHNTGELFF.

V and J are TRBV15 and TRBJ1-1; 8 bases map to TRBD1. Germline lookup yields CDR1 LNHNV and CDR2 YYDKDF (reference sequence). CDR3 length equals 13 residues. Trimming cost V 5 bases and J 10 bases; bases outside gene matches: 9. The DNA for the CDR3 is TGTGCCACCAGCCTAGCGGGACAGGTCGGAGCTTTCTTT. This codes for CATSLAGQVGAFF.

There are a few counts of this clonotype. The J gene is TRBJ2-1, the V gene TRBV11-2; possible D gene TRBD1, 6 bases. The ends were cut back, 5 bases at V and 2 bases at J, with 19 bases in the middle. Per germline, CDR1 SGHAT and CDR2 FQNNGV. The CDR3 spans 17 residues. CDR3 in amino acids: CASSHPTGRVPYNEQFF. The CDR3 bases are TGTGCCAGCAGCCATCCTACAGGGCGGGTCCCCTACAATGAGCAGTTCTTC. Looking up the rest from reference TRBV11-2 and TRBJ2-1 gives the full variable domain: EAGVAQSPRYKIIEKRQSVAFWCNPISGHATLYWYQQILGQGPKLLIQFQNNGVVDDSQLPKDRFSAERLKGVDSTLKIQPAKLEDSAVYLCASSHPTGRVPYNEQFFGPGTRLTVL.

The CDR3 loop reads CASSLSRGLSGNTIYF. CDR3 in DNA: TGTGCCAGCAGCTTAAGCCGGGGGCTCTCTGGAAACACCATATATTTT. This chain joins TRBV7-9 and TRBJ1-3; possibly TRBD1 for D (6 bases). Deletions cut 2 bases from V and 0 bases from J, with 11 bases between. CDR1 is SEHNR and CDR2 is FQNEAQ in the germline V gene (reference sequence). The CDR3 runs 16 residues.

The chain links TRBV4-2 to TRBJ2-6; D ambiguous. The CDR3 loop spans 17 amino acids. Trimming removed 2 bases from V and 2 bases from J, with 13 bases in between. CDR1 and CDR2 (germline): LGHNA, YNFKEQ. The CDR3 sequence: CASSQNQYGTGANVLTF. In nucleotides, the CDR3 is TGTGCCAGCAGCCAAAACCAATATGGGACTGGGGCCAACGTCCTGACTTTC.

The V and J genes are TRBV28 and TRBJ2-2, with D tentatively TRBD1 (6 bases). The ends were cut back, 3 bases at V and 3 bases at J, with 17 bases in the middle. The V gene's germline CDR1 is MDHEN and CDR2 SYDVKM. The CDR3 spans 17 residues. Written as DNA, the CDR3 is TGTGCCAGCAGTTTCCCCCTGGAACAGGGCGACACCGGGGAGCTGTTTTTT. It encodes CASSFPLEQGDTGELFF.

This clonotype has just a few counts. The chain couples TRBV27 to TRBJ2-1; tentative D call: TRBD2 (5 bases). Trimming removed 5 bases at V and 6 bases at J, with 11 bases between. The CDR3 extends over 13 amino acids. The germline CDR1 and CDR2 sequences are MNHEY and SMNVEV (reference sequence). The CDR3 loop is CASSTHGGNEQFF. CDR3 DNA sequence: TGTGCCAGCAGTACTCACGGAGGCAATGAGCAGTTCTTC.

This clonotype was picked up many times. The V call is TRBV7-9, the J call TRBJ2-1; D is uncertain. CDR3 size: 15 residues. V lost 0 bases and J 6 bases, leaving 12 bases between the germline ends. CDR1 is SEHNR, CDR2 FQNEAQ, per germline (reference sequence). The CDR3 DNA reads as TGTGCCAGCAGCTTAGCAGAGACACGACTCAATGAGCAGTTCTTC. Translated: CASSLAETRLNEQFF.

The genes are TRBV6-6 and TRBJ2-1; 12 bases agree with TRBD2. Germline CDR1 reads MNHNY; CDR2 reads SVGAGI (reference sequence). Unmatched junction bases numbered 5, after V lost 0 bases and J lost 8 bases. The CDR3 consists of 16 residues. CDR3 DNA sequence: TGTGCCAGCAGTTACTCGACTAGCGGGGGCGGGGATGAGCAGTTCTTC. This encodes CASSYSTSGGGDEQFF.

The genes are TRBV20-1 and TRBJ1-2, with unresolved D. Trimming stripped 2 bases from V and 10 bases from J, with 23 bases between. Germline lookup yields CDR1 DFQATT and CDR2 SNEGSKA (reference sequence). The CDR3 has 15 amino acids. The CDR3 region has the DNA TGCAGTGCTAGATACCCTAGCGGCGTAATGTTTGACTACACCTTC. This codes for CSARYPSGVMFDYTF.